These 27 T cell receptor beta chains were sequenced from one sample in a study of T cell responses to AZD1222 COVID-19 vaccine. The data were produced by immunoSEQ multiplex PCR, yet TCRdb's version contains in-frame clones alone and is incomplete. The table includes 100,000 or so clones, 89% detected once. Sequenced here: peripheral blood, sampled 28 days after the second AZD1222 dose. These receptors all stem from an adult who received the AZD1222 COVID-19 vaccine.

Here the CDR3 reads CASLDNYGYTF. Here the CDR3 DNA reads TGCGCCAGTCTGGATAACTATGGCTACACCTTC. This chain uses TRBV10-2 with TRBJ1-2; D gene ambiguous. V was pared by 9 bases and J by 1 base, with 6 bases between. The CDR3 consists of 11 residues. The germline V gene encodes CDR1 WSHSY and CDR2 SAAADI.

This clone was counted between two and nine times. V gene TRBV28 combines with J gene TRBJ2-7; 13 nucleotides align to TRBD2. The CDR3 spans 20 residues. V lost 2 bases to trimming and J lost 0 bases; unmatched junction nucleotides: 13. CDR1 and CDR2 (germline): MDHEN, SYDVKM. This CDR3 reads CASSLVFRTSGSGSSYEQYF. In nucleotides, the CDR3 is TGTGCCAGCAGTTTAGTTTTCAGGACTAGCGGGAGTGGGAGCTCCTACGAGCAGTACTTC.

This clone occurred a few times. The V gene is TRBV6-4, the J gene TRBJ2-1, with TRBD2 matching 12 bases. The CDR3 has 15 amino acids. CDR1 and CDR2 (germline): MRHNA, SNTAGT. J lost 8 bases, V lost 6 bases, and 8 bases had no gene match. CDR3 DNA: TGTGCCAGCAGGAAACTAGCGGGAGGTAGCGATGAGCAGTTCTTC. Its translation is CASRKLAGGSDEQFF.

The V call is TRBV11-2, the J call TRBJ1-5; TRBD1 is a possible D gene (5 bases). The length of the CDR3 is 17 residues. The V gene lost 2 bases and the J gene lost 4 bases, with 18 bases spanning the gap. CDR1 is SGHAT, CDR2 FQNNGV, per germline. CDR3 coding DNA: TGTGCCAGCAGCTTATATGAGCCAGGGAGGGGTAATCAGCCCCAGCATTTT. This translates into CASSLYEPGRGNQPQHF. The full variable domain, completed using reference TRBV11-2 and TRBJ1-5, is EAGVAQSPRYKIIEKRQSVAFWCNPISGHATLYWYQQILGQGPKLLIQFQNNGVVDDSQLPKDRFSAERLKGVDSTLKIQPAKLEDSAVYLCASSLYEPGRGNQPQHFGDGTRLSIL.

The V gene is TRBV3-1 (or the pseudogene TRBV3-2), the J gene TRBJ2-7; a weak D match, TRBD2 (5 bases). This CDR3 comprises 15 residues. CDR1 is LGHDT, CDR2 YNNKEL, per germline (reference sequence). V was clipped by 4 bases and J by 2 bases, with 15 bases between them. CDR3 sequence: CASSRSGTGAYEQYF. DNA for the CDR3: TGTGCCAGCAGCCGGAGCGGTACCGGAGCCTACGAGCAGTACTTC.

J is TRBJ2-2 and V is TRBV27; D is possibly TRBD2 (6 bases). CDR1 MNHEY and CDR2 SMNVEV come from the germline V gene (reference sequence). This CDR3 contains 14 residues. The V end was cut by 4 bases, the J end by 5 bases, with 11 bases between. The CDR3, as DNA: TGTGCCAGCAGTTGGACGGGGGTAACCGGGGAGCTGTTTTTT. Protein: CASSWTGVTGELFF.

This clone was counted a single time. V is TRBV3-1 (or the pseudogene TRBV3-2) and J is TRBJ1-1; D is unclear. The germline V gene encodes CDR1 LGHDT and CDR2 YNNKEL (reference sequence). Trimming cost V 5 bases and J 5 bases, with 9 bases left between them. CDR3 length: 12 residues. The CDR3, as DNA: TGTGCCAGCAGCAGGCGAGGGACTGAAGCTTTCTTT. Translation: CASSRRGTEAFF.

The rearrangement joins TRBV4-1 to TRBJ2-2; TRBD2 matches 10 bases. This CDR3 is 17 amino acids long. The junction had 7 bases not matched to a gene; V was cut back by 4 bases and J by 2 bases. Germline V gene lookup returns CDR1 MGHRA and CDR2 YSYEKL. The CDR3 nucleotides read TGCGCCAGCAGCCCCTTGACTAGCGGGTACAACACCGGGGAGCTGTTTTTT. It specifies CASSPLTSGYNTGELFF.

This chain links TRBV28 with TRBJ1-2, with 9 bases aligning to TRBD1. V dropped 5 bases and J dropped 2; count of bases not matched to a gene: 12. CDR1 is MDHEN, CDR2 SYDVKM, per germline. CDR3 length equals 17 residues. The CDR3 sequence is CASSPGTGRTSNYGYTF. The CDR3 nucleotides are TGTGCCAGCAGTCCCGGGACAGGGAGAACTTCGAACTATGGCTACACCTTC.

The genes are TRBV28 and TRBJ1-1; D gene ambiguous. Looked up from germline, CDR1 is MDHEN and CDR2 is SYDVKM. With 9 bases removed from V and 1 base from J, the gap between germline ends came to 9 bases. This CDR3 is 12 amino acids long. The CDR3 reads CASSEENTEAFF. Here the CDR3 DNA reads TGTGCCAGTTCAGAGGAGAACACTGAAGCTTTCTTT.

The chain uses TRBV20-1 and TRBJ2-7; no clear D gene. V lost 8 bases and J 6 bases, leaving 14 bases between the germline ends. In germline, CDR1 is DFQATT, CDR2 SNEGSKA (reference sequence). CDR3 length: 11 residues. CDR3 in amino acids: CSSKLLGEQYF. For the CDR3, the DNA is TGCAGTAGTAAGCTCCTCGGCGAGCAGTACTTC.

The V gene is TRBV27, the J gene TRBJ2-1, with D hard to call. The V gene lost 0 bases and the J gene lost 5 bases, with 11 bases spanning the gap. CDR1 MNHEY and CDR2 SMNVEV come from the germline V gene (reference sequence). The CDR3 totals 15 residues. CDR3 sequence reads: CASSLSIAADNEQFF. Here the CDR3 DNA reads TGTGCCAGCAGTTTATCGATTGCGGCGGACAATGAGCAGTTCTTC.

This clone was counted once. The rearrangement joins TRBV7-2 to TRBJ2-7; the match to TRBD1 covers 8 bases. Germline CDR1 and CDR2: SGHTA and FQGNSA. The CDR3 contains 13 residues. V trimming: 5 bases; J trimming: 2 bases; junction bases outside the gene matches: 2. CDR3 nucleotides: TGTGCCAGCAGCGCGGACAGGGCCTACGAGCAGTACTTC. Amino acids: CASSADRAYEQYF.

This clone was observed a handful of times. The chain carries TRBV7-2 and TRBJ1-6, with 12 bases that match TRBD1. Germline CDR1 and CDR2: SGHTA and FQGNSA. The CDR3 spans 18 residues. The V gene end was trimmed by 5 bases and the J gene end by 8 bases; junction bases not matched to a gene: 13. CDR3 nucleotides: TGTGCCAGCAGCGCCCGGGACAGGGGGCTGCCTCAGCATTCACCCCTCCACTTT. Translated: CASSARDRGLPQHSPLHF.

This chain connects TRBV5-8 to TRBJ1-4; the match to TRBD1 covers 10 bases. Germline lookup yields CDR1 SGHTS and CDR2 YDEGEE. Trimming took 2 bases from V and 11 from J; bases not matched to a gene: 9. This CDR3 is 15 amino acids long. CDR3 in amino acids: CASSLGTGVDRKLFF. The CDR3 bases are TGTGCCAGCAGCTTAGGGACAGGGGTGGATCGGAAACTGTTTTTT.

V is TRBV5-1 and J is TRBJ2-1, with 10 nucleotides matching TRBD2. V gave up 2 bases and J gave up 5 bases; unmatched junction bases: 7. The CDR3 has 16 amino acids. Looked up from germline, CDR1 is SGHRS and CDR2 is YFSETQ. CDR3 nucleotide sequence: TGCGCCAGCAGCTTATCCGGGACTAGCGAGAACAATGAGCAGTTCTTC. Protein sequence: CASSLSGTSENNEQFF.

The rearrangement links TRBV4-1 to TRBJ1-6, with D possibly TRBD1 on 6 matching bases. V dropped 1 base and J dropped 5 bases, with 9 bases sitting between them. The CDR3 totals 15 residues. The germline CDR1 and CDR2 sequences are MGHRA and YSYEKL. CDR3 residues: CASSQGGQHNSPLHF. The CDR3 DNA reads as TGCGCCAGCAGCCAAGGGGGGCAGCATAATTCACCCCTCCACTTT.

The chain is built from TRBV28 and TRBJ2-7; 8 bases agree with TRBD1. V shed 6 bases and J 2 bases; nucleotides not matched to a gene: 6. CDR1 and CDR2 from the germline V gene are MDHEN and SYDVKM. The CDR3 runs 14 residues. The CDR3 DNA sequence: TGTGCCAGCAGGGGTTCAGGGGGCGCCTACGAGCAGTACTTC. Translation: CASRGSGGAYEQYF.

The CDR3 loop reads CASSLGQDNQPQHF. The CDR3 DNA is TGTGCCAGCAGTTTAGGGCAGGACAATCAGCCCCAGCATTTT. V is TRBV28 and J is TRBJ1-5; D not resolved. Germline V gene sequence: CDR1 MDHEN, CDR2 SYDVKM. The CDR3 runs to 14 residues. V was pared by 2 bases and J by 3 bases, with 8 bases between.

The V and J genes are TRBV28 and TRBJ2-1; 11 nucleotides match TRBD2. Unmatched junction bases numbered 5, after V lost 7 bases and J lost 6 bases. Germline loops: CDR1 MDHEN, CDR2 SYDVKM. This CDR3 is built from 14 residues. The chain's CDR3 is CASTTSGIGNEQFF. CDR3 coding DNA: TGTGCCAGCACGACTAGCGGGATTGGCAATGAGCAGTTCTTC.

V usage is TRBV5-8 and J usage is TRBJ1-1; weak D call: TRBD1 (5 bases). The CDR3 totals 15 residues. CDR1 and CDR2 from the germline V gene are SGHTS and YDEGEE. V was cut by 4 bases and J by 5 bases, with 18 bases left in between. The CDR3 DNA reads TGTGCCAGCAGCCCAAAAACGACAGTCTTGACTGAAGCTTTCTTT. Amino acid sequence: CASSPKTTVLTEAFF.

This chain joins TRBV5-1 and TRBJ1-2; a weak D match, TRBD1 (6 bases). V was cut by 5 bases and J by 1 base, with 15 bases left in between. This CDR3 region has 15 residues. Germline V gives CDR1 SGHRS, CDR2 YFSETQ. CDR3 nucleotide sequence: TGCGCCAGCAGACCCCGAGGGGGAAGTAACTATGGCTACACCTTC. Protein: CASRPRGGSNYGYTF. Full variable domain (outside the CDR3, taken from reference TRBV5-1 and TRBJ1-2): KAGVTQTPRYLIKTRGQQVTLSCSPISGHRSVSWYQQTPGQGLQFLFEYFSETQRNKGNFPGRFSGRQFSNSRSEMNVSTLELGDSALYLCASRPRGGSNYGYTFGSGTRLTVV.

This clone occurred once. The rearrangement uses TRBV6-4 and TRBJ2-7; 7 bases line up with TRBD2. V was pared by 5 bases and J by 0 bases, with 4 bases of the junction left unmatched. Germline loops: CDR1 MRHNA, CDR2 SNTAGT. The CDR3 contains 14 residues. This CDR3 reads CASSPSGNSYEQYF. CDR3 in DNA: TGTGCCAGCAGTCCGAGCGGGAACTCCTACGAGCAGTACTTC.

This chain uses TRBV18 with TRBJ2-3; perhaps TRBD1 as D (5 bases). The length of the CDR3 is 16 residues. Trimming left V 2 bases short and J 5 bases short, with 17 bases between. The germline gives CDR1 KGHSH, CDR2 LQKENI. The CDR3 bases are TGTGCCAGCTCACCAGAGACAGTTTCTCCGGGAGATACGCAGTATTTT. Its protein is CASSPETVSPGDTQYF.

The gene calls are TRBV5-6 and TRBJ2-7; tentative D call: TRBD1 (6 bases). The germline V and J ends were trimmed by 3 bases and 7 bases, with 14 bases remaining between them. CDR1 and CDR2 from the germline V gene are SGHDT and YYEEEE. This CDR3 contains 13 residues. This chain's CDR3 is CASSYPGVGEQYF. The CDR3, as DNA: TGTGCCAGCAGCTACCCAGGGGTAGGGGAGCAGTACTTC.

Written as DNA, the CDR3 is TGTGCCAGCAGTACTCCGTGGACAGGCTACACTGAAGCTTTCTTT. Its protein is CASSTPWTGYTEAFF. The chain links TRBV6-5 to TRBJ1-1; 7 bases match TRBD1. The germline V gene encodes CDR1 MNHEY and CDR2 SVGAGI. The V segment lost 5 bases and the J segment 3 bases; nucleotides outside the gene matches: 9. The CDR3 loop spans 15 amino acids.

The J gene is TRBJ2-7, the V gene TRBV20-1; D uncertain. V lost 5 bases and J lost 6, with 11 bases in between. CDR1 and CDR2 (germline): DFQATT, SNEGSKA (reference sequence). The CDR3 has 11 residues. CDR3 nucleotides: TGCAGTGCTCTGGACGTTAGCGAGCAGTACTTC. This gives the protein CSALDVSEQYF.